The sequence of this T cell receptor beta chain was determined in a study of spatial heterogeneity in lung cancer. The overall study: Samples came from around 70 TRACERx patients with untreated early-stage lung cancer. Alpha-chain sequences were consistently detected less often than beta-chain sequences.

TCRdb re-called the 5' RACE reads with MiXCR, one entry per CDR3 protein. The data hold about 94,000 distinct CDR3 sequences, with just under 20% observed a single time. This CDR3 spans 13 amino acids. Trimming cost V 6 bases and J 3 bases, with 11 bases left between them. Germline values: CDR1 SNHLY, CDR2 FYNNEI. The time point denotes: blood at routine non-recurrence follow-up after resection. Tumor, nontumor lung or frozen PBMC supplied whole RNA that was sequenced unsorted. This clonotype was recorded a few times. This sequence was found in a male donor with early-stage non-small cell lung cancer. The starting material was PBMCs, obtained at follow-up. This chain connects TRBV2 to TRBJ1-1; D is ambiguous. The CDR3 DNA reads TGTGCCAGCAGGGTCCCCGGGGACACTGAAGCTTTCTTT. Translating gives CASRVPGDTEAFF.